This TCR beta chain was identified in a study of metastatic and nonmetastatic thyroid tumors. Across the study: The study looked at repertoires side by side in blood and in tumor or nodule tissue from malignant and benign thyroid patients.

Regarding the study as a whole: Malignant tumors reportedly showed significantly higher TCR beta diversity than benign nodules in both blood and tumor.

Per the authors' pipeline: Clinicopathological groups supplied CDR3 differences that were used to build a distant-metastasis classifier for papillary thyroid cancer. MiXCR was used by TCRdb to re-call the PCR reads. These V and J calls derive from TCRdb rather than the authors' analysis. This sample carries approximately 32,000 clones, about 32% of them seen once, and the ten largest clones take 16%. All patients reached thyroid surgery having received no treatment beforehand. J gave up 3 bases and V 5 bases, and 6 bases lay outside the gene matches. The CDR3 is made up of 14 amino acids. Germline V gives CDR1 MNHEY, CDR2 SMNVEV (reference sequence). This clone was found a few times. Its specificity is unknown.

The sample consisted of tumor tissue. The chain has TRBV27 and TRBJ2-7; 8 nucleotides align to TRBD1. The TCR was taken from a female donor with papillary thyroid cancer or a benign thyroid nodule (not recorded which). Some clones in this sample may be carry-over from other donors' samples. The CDR3 loop reads CASSTGGQVYEQYF. The DNA of the CDR3 is TGTGCCAGCAGTACAGGGGGACAAGTCTACGAGCAGTACTTC.